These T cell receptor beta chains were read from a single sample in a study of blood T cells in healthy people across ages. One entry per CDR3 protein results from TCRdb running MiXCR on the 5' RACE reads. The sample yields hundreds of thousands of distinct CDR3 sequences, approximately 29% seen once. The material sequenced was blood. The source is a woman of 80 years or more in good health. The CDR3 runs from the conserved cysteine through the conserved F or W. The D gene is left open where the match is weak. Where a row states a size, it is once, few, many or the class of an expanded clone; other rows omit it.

CDR3nt: TGTGCCAGCAACGAGGGAAACTATGGCTACACCTTC
CDR3aa: CASNEGNYGYTF
d_gene: NA
j_gene: TRBJ1-2
v_gene: TRBV6-1
abundance: many

CDR3nt: TGTGCCAGCAGTTTAGGGAGGGTAGGCAGCTACGAGCAGTACTTC
CDR3aa: CASSLGRVGSYEQYF
d_gene: TRBD2
j_gene: TRBJ2-7
v_gene: TRBV28
abundance: NA

CDR3nt: TGTGCCAGCAGTTTCCCAACAGTCTTAGGTTCGCCCCAGCATTTT
CDR3aa: CASSFPTVLGSPQHF
d_gene: NA
j_gene: TRBJ1-5
v_gene: TRBV12-3/TRBV12-4
abundance: many

CDR3nt: TGCAGTGCGAGCAGGGCCTCCTACAATGAGCAGTTCTTC
CDR3aa: CSASRASYNEQFF
d_gene: NA
j_gene: TRBJ2-1
v_gene: TRBV20-1
abundance: many

CDR3nt: TGTGCCAGCGTGGGAGGCAGGGGGTATCGGGGAAACACCATATATTTT
CDR3aa: CASVGGRGYRGNTIYF
d_gene: TRBD1
j_gene: TRBJ1-3
v_gene: TRBV6-5
abundance: few

CDR3nt: TGTGCCAGCAGACCCGACAGGCGCCTCGAGTTCTACAATGAGCAGTTCTTC
CDR3aa: CASRPDRRLEFYNEQFF
d_gene: NA
j_gene: TRBJ2-1
v_gene: TRBV6-2/TRBV6-3
abundance: NA

CDR3nt: TGCGCCAGCACCGACGGGACTGCAAAATACGAGCAGTACTTC
CDR3aa: CASTDGTAKYEQYF
d_gene: NA
j_gene: TRBJ2-7
v_gene: TRBV5-1
abundance: many

CDR3nt: TGTGCCAGCAGTTCCAGGACAGGGGCACTCTATGGCTACACCTTC
CDR3aa: CASSSRTGALYGYTF
d_gene: TRBD1
j_gene: TRBJ1-2
v_gene: TRBV6-5
abundance: many

CDR3nt: TGTGCCAGCAGCCCCCCGGGGGCCTTAAATGAGCAGTTCTTC
CDR3aa: CASSPPGALNEQFF
d_gene: NA
j_gene: TRBJ2-1
v_gene: TRBV4-2
abundance: many

CDR3nt: TGTGCCAGCAGCCCTATAGAGGGCTTGTCCAATCAGCCCCAGCATTTT
CDR3aa: CASSPIEGLSNQPQHF
d_gene: NA
j_gene: TRBJ1-5
v_gene: TRBV5-5
abundance: many

CDR3nt: TGTGCCAGCAGTCGCTCGGACGGTTACGAGCAGTACTTC
CDR3aa: CASSRSDGYEQYF
d_gene: NA
j_gene: TRBJ2-7
v_gene: TRBV2
abundance: NA

CDR3nt: TGCGGGGGACTAGATCCCGGGGAGCTGTTTTTT
CDR3aa: CGGLDPGELFF
d_gene: TRBD2
j_gene: TRBJ2-2
v_gene: TRBV29-1
abundance: many

CDR3nt: TGTGCCTGGAAGGATCAGGATCTACACGAAGCTTTCTTT
CDR3aa: CAWKDQDLHEAFF
d_gene: NA
j_gene: TRBJ1-1
v_gene: TRBV30
abundance: NA

CDR3nt: TGTGCCAGCAGAATGGAGCGCCGGACCGGGGAGCTGTTTTTT
CDR3aa: CASRMERRTGELFF
d_gene: NA
j_gene: TRBJ2-2
v_gene: TRBV2
abundance: NA

CDR3nt: TGCGCCAGCGTTCAAAACGGGGCGGGCACCGGGGAGCTGTTTTTT
CDR3aa: CASVQNGAGTGELFF
d_gene: NA
j_gene: TRBJ2-2
v_gene: TRBV4-1
abundance: many

CDR3nt: TGTGCCAGCTCACTGAGTTCTCACAATGAGCAGTTCTTC
CDR3aa: CASSLSSHNEQFF
d_gene: NA
j_gene: TRBJ2-1
v_gene: TRBV18
abundance: NA

CDR3nt: TGTGCCAGCAGCTTATCGCAGGCCAGTGAGCAGTTCTTC
CDR3aa: CASSLSQASEQFF
d_gene: NA
j_gene: TRBJ2-1
v_gene: TRBV7-6
abundance: many

CDR3nt: TGTGCCACCAGTGATTTTTATAATGAGCAGTTCTTC
CDR3aa: CATSDFYNEQFF
d_gene: NA
j_gene: TRBJ2-1
v_gene: TRBV24-1
abundance: NA

CDR3nt: TGTGCCAGTATCTCACCCGACATTTCTAATGAGCAGTTCTTC
CDR3aa: CASISPDISNEQFF
d_gene: NA
j_gene: TRBJ2-1
v_gene: TRBV19
abundance: many

CDR3nt: TGTGCCAGCAGTTATGAGAGAGGGACTAACTATGGCTACACCTTC
CDR3aa: CASSYERGTNYGYTF
d_gene: NA
j_gene: TRBJ1-2
v_gene: TRBV6-5
abundance: many

CDR3nt: TGTGCCAGCAGCTTACCTTTGACAGCTGATGGCTACACCTTC
CDR3aa: CASSLPLTADGYTF
d_gene: NA
j_gene: TRBJ1-2
v_gene: TRBV7-9
abundance: NA

CDR3nt: TGTGCCAGCAGCTTAGGAAGTGGTCAGCTCTATGGCTACACCTTC
CDR3aa: CASSLGSGQLYGYTF
d_gene: NA
j_gene: TRBJ1-2
v_gene: TRBV7-6
abundance: NA

CDR3nt: TGCAGCGTTGAAACGGGGGTTGAGCAGTACTTC
CDR3aa: CSVETGVEQYF
d_gene: NA
j_gene: TRBJ2-7
v_gene: TRBV29-1
abundance: NA

CDR3nt: TGTGCCAGCAGCCAAGTCCTTACTAGCGGGGTCGGTGGTAGGGGAGAGACCCAGTACTTC
CDR3aa: CASSQVLTSGVGGRGETQYF
d_gene: TRBD2
j_gene: TRBJ2-5
v_gene: TRBV3-1
abundance: many

CDR3nt: TGTGCCTGGAGCATTGGCACTGAAGCTTTCTTT
CDR3aa: CAWSIGTEAFF
d_gene: NA
j_gene: TRBJ1-1
v_gene: TRBV30
abundance: few

CDR3nt: TGTGCCAGCAGCTTGGCCGTTGCGGGGGGACCTACAGATACGCAGTATTTT
CDR3aa: CASSLAVAGGPTDTQYF
d_gene: TRBD2
j_gene: TRBJ2-3
v_gene: TRBV5-8
abundance: few

CDR3nt: TGCGCCAGCAGCATCGCGGAAGAGACCCAGTACTTC
CDR3aa: CASSIAEETQYF
d_gene: NA
j_gene: TRBJ2-5
v_gene: TRBV5-1
abundance: many

CDR3nt: TGTGCCAGCAGCTTGGAGGACAGGGATACAGATACGCAGTATTTT
CDR3aa: CASSLEDRDTDTQYF
d_gene: TRBD1
j_gene: TRBJ2-3
v_gene: TRBV5-4
abundance: many

CDR3nt: TGTGCCAGCAGTGAGGGTGGACCCGGCAATCAGCCCCAGCATTTT
CDR3aa: CASSEGGPGNQPQHF
d_gene: NA
j_gene: TRBJ1-5
v_gene: TRBV6-1
abundance: NA

CDR3nt: TGTGCCAGCAGCTTAAACGGGCAAGCTTATGAAAAACGGTTTTTT
CDR3aa: CASSLNGQAYEKRFF
d_gene: NA
j_gene: TRBJ1-4
v_gene: TRBV7-9
abundance: once

CDR3nt: TGTGCCAGCAAACTAGCGGGGGGTTCACAATACGAGCAGTTCTTC
CDR3aa: CASKLAGGSQYEQFF
d_gene: TRBD2
j_gene: TRBJ2-1
v_gene: TRBV18
abundance: many

CDR3nt: TGCAGTGTTCAGAGCAGCCTAGTATGGGAAAAACTGTTTTTT
CDR3aa: CSVQSSLVWEKLFF
d_gene: NA
j_gene: TRBJ1-4
v_gene: TRBV20-1
abundance: NA

CDR3nt: TGCAGTCGCCCCAAACAGGGTTCGTTTGGCGAGCAGTACTTC
CDR3aa: CSRPKQGSFGEQYF
d_gene: NA
j_gene: TRBJ2-7
v_gene: TRBV20-1
abundance: many

CDR3nt: TGCAGTGCAGCCCCACAGGGCCTGAACACTGAAGCTTTCTTT
CDR3aa: CSAAPQGLNTEAFF
d_gene: NA
j_gene: TRBJ1-1
v_gene: TRBV20-1
abundance: many

CDR3nt: TGCAGTGCTACGGGACAGCCAAGCTCCTACGAGCAGTACTTC
CDR3aa: CSATGQPSSYEQYF
d_gene: TRBD1
j_gene: TRBJ2-7
v_gene: TRBV20-1
abundance: many

CDR3nt: TGCGCCAGCAGCTTGGGAGGGGAATACTCCTACGAGCAGTACTTC
CDR3aa: CASSLGGEYSYEQYF
d_gene: NA
j_gene: TRBJ2-7
v_gene: TRBV5-1
abundance: many

CDR3nt: TGTGCCAGCAGCCCAGGGGACAGGGTCAACACCGGGGAGCTGTTTTTT
CDR3aa: CASSPGDRVNTGELFF
d_gene: TRBD1
j_gene: TRBJ2-2
v_gene: TRBV7-9
abundance: few

CDR3nt: TGTGCCAGCAGCGTAGATGCGACAGGGACGAACACCGGGGAGCTGTTTTTT
CDR3aa: CASSVDATGTNTGELFF
d_gene: TRBD1
j_gene: TRBJ2-2
v_gene: TRBV9
abundance: many

CDR3nt: TGCAGTGCTAGGGAGGGGGCGCTGAATGAGCAGTTCTTC
CDR3aa: CSAREGALNEQFF
d_gene: NA
j_gene: TRBJ2-1
v_gene: TRBV20-1
abundance: many

CDR3nt: TGTGCCAGCACCCCTCCGGGACTAGCGGCCTACAATGAGCAGTTCTTC
CDR3aa: CASTPPGLAAYNEQFF
d_gene: TRBD2
j_gene: TRBJ2-1
v_gene: TRBV28
abundance: many

CDR3nt: TGTGCCGGCAGACAGGGAAATTCACCCCTCCACTTT
CDR3aa: CAGRQGNSPLHF
d_gene: TRBD1
j_gene: TRBJ1-6
v_gene: TRBV6-5
abundance: NA

CDR3nt: TGTGCCAGCAGTCGGACCCTGACCTATAGCAATCAGCCCCAGCATTTT
CDR3aa: CASSRTLTYSNQPQHF
d_gene: NA
j_gene: TRBJ1-5
v_gene: TRBV6-6
abundance: many

CDR3nt: TGCAGTGCTGGGGGGGGTAGCAATCAGCCCCAGCGTTTT
CDR3aa: CSAGGGSNQPQRF
d_gene: NA
j_gene: TRBJ1-5
v_gene: TRBV20-1
abundance: NA

CDR3nt: TGCGCCAGCAGCTTGGAAATAGCGGGAGTGAGGCCCGATACGCAGTATTTT
CDR3aa: CASSLEIAGVRPDTQYF
d_gene: TRBD2
j_gene: TRBJ2-3
v_gene: TRBV5-1
abundance: once

CDR3nt: TGTGCCAGCACGGGCCTATTTACCTACGAGCAGTACTTC
CDR3aa: CASTGLFTYEQYF
d_gene: NA
j_gene: TRBJ2-7
v_gene: TRBV28
abundance: many

CDR3nt: TGTGCCAGCACCCCCCAGGGCCGGGAAAAACTGTTTTTT
CDR3aa: CASTPQGREKLFF
d_gene: NA
j_gene: TRBJ1-4
v_gene: TRBV6-1
abundance: few

CDR3nt: TGTGCCACCAGCCGGGCGGGACGGAACTCTGGAAACACCATATATTTT
CDR3aa: CATSRAGRNSGNTIYF
d_gene: NA
j_gene: TRBJ1-3
v_gene: TRBV15
abundance: NA

CDR3nt: TGTGCCAGCAGCTTACCCCGCGGCGGGGGCGCAGATACGCAGTATTTT
CDR3aa: CASSLPRGGGADTQYF
d_gene: NA
j_gene: TRBJ2-3
v_gene: TRBV7-2
abundance: NA

CDR3nt: TGTGCCAGCAGTTACTCGAGTGTCCTCCTCGAGACCCAGTACTTC
CDR3aa: CASSYSSVLLETQYF
d_gene: NA
j_gene: TRBJ2-5
v_gene: TRBV6-6
abundance: many

CDR3nt: TGTGCCAGCAGCCCTTCCCACAGGGACTACGAGCAGTACTTC
CDR3aa: CASSPSHRDYEQYF
d_gene: NA
j_gene: TRBJ2-7
v_gene: TRBV7-2
abundance: once

CDR3nt: TGTGCCAGCAGGAGGGACAGTCTCTACGAGCAGTACTTC
CDR3aa: CASRRDSLYEQYF
d_gene: TRBD1
j_gene: TRBJ2-7
v_gene: TRBV6-2/TRBV6-3
abundance: many

CDR3nt: TGCGCCAGCAGCTTGGCCGCAGGGGCTAATGCTGGCTACACCTTC
CDR3aa: CASSLAAGANAGYTF
d_gene: NA
j_gene: TRBJ1-2
v_gene: TRBV5-1
abundance: NA

CDR3nt: TGCAGTGCTCCGGGACAGGGAAACAATGAGCAGTTCTTC
CDR3aa: CSAPGQGNNEQFF
d_gene: TRBD1
j_gene: TRBJ2-1
v_gene: TRBV20-1
abundance: many